The TCR beta chain described here comes from a study of identical twins. Per the germline V gene, CDR1 is SGDLS and CDR2 is YYNGEE. The CDR3 runs 15 residues. With V trimmed by 0 bases and J by 2 bases, 3 bases remained unmatched. Study conclusions and caveats: Within cord blood, abundant beta clonotypes carried fewer insertions, but memory repertoires showed no such trend. Monozygotic twins shared more out-of-frame TCR alpha than recombination models predicted.

Template switching created a universal primer site, and the cDNA included unique molecular identifiers. TCRdb used MiXCR to reprocess the 5' RACE reads, holding one entry per CDR3 protein. The table lists roughly 570,000 distinct CDR3 sequences, more than 9% of them singletons. This clonotype has a handful of counts. Its antigen is undetermined. This sample also appeared in a second study, on yellow fever vaccine responses in identical twins.

The chain has TRBV9 and TRBJ2-3; 7 nucleotides agree with TRBD1. The specimen sequenced was PBMCs. The sequence was obtained from a woman aged 18-35 years in good health. The CDR3 DNA sequence: TGTGCCAGCAGCGTAGGGGACAGATTCACAGATACGCAGTATTTT. It encodes CASSVGDRFTDTQYF.